This passage covers 29 T cell receptor beta chains from one sample sequenced in a study of blood T cell repertoires in COVID-19. Repertoires were generated with immunoSEQ multiplex PCR, while TCRdb's copy carries only in-frame clones and drops some. This table has about 300,000 clones, roughly 92% appearing once. The sequenced material came from peripheral blood. The receptors were sampled from a woman aged 25 to 39 with COVID-19, enrolled during active disease.

The V and J genes are TRBV18 and TRBJ2-7; no definite D call. Looked up from germline, CDR1 is KGHSH and CDR2 is LQKENI. This CDR3 is 12 amino acids long. V dropped 3 bases and J dropped 0 bases, with 3 bases sitting between them. CDR3 sequence reads: CASSPSSYEQYF. In DNA, the CDR3 is TGTGCCAGCTCACCTAGCTCCTACGAGCAGTACTTC.

The genes are TRBV21-1 and TRBJ2-7; the table's TRBD2 call for D was not verified on the DNA. TRBV21-1 represents a pseudogene. The CDR3 loop spans 17 amino acids. CDR3 in DNA: TGTGCCAGCAGCCTTGGATGGACTAGCGCCTTCTACTACGAGCAGTACTTC. Translation: CASSLGWTSAFYYEQYF.

As concerns this clone: The junction and the germline gene differ at one end; a read error may be behind it. The chain uses TRBV7-2 and TRBJ1-2; D is uncertain. CDR3 size: 13 residues. Per germline, CDR1 SGHTA and CDR2 FQGNSA. The CDR3 DNA reads TGTGCCGGCAGCTTAGCGCGAGGGAATGGCTACACCTTC. This encodes CAGSLARGNGYTF. Using reference TRBV7-2 and TRBJ1-2 for the parts outside the CDR3, the full variable domain is GAGVSQSPSNKVTEKGKDVELRCDPISGHTALYWYRQSLGQGLEFLIYFQGNSAPDKSGLPSDRFSAERTGGSVSTLTIQRTQQEDSAVYLCAGSLARGNGYTFGSGTRLTVV.

V and J are TRBV2 and TRBJ1-1, with D tentatively TRBD1 (5 bases). The CDR3 loop spans 15 amino acids. Trimming took off 6 bases at V and 4 bases at J, with 18 bases between the two ends. CDR1 and CDR2 (germline): SNHLY, FYNNEI. CDR3 region: CASRGDRVWITEAFF. The CDR3 nucleotides read TGTGCCAGCAGGGGTGACAGAGTTTGGATCACTGAAGCTTTCTTT.

V is TRBV6-2 or TRBV6-3 and J is TRBJ2-5; TRBD2 matches at 8 bases. Germline V CDR1 and CDR2: MNHEY, SVGEGT. The CDR3 has 14 amino acids. Germline trimming cut 6 bases from V and 5 bases from J; bases unmatched to any gene: 8. CDR3 sequence reads: CASSQAGESETQYF. The CDR3 DNA is TGTGCCAGCAGCCAAGCGGGAGAATCCGAGACCCAGTACTTC.

This clone was seen a single time. The chain couples TRBV3-1 (or the pseudogene TRBV3-2) to TRBJ2-1; 10 positions agree with TRBD2. Germline CDR1 and CDR2: LGHDT and YNNKEL (reference sequence). There are 18 residues in the CDR3. V was clipped by 4 bases and J by 8 bases; unmatched bases: 17. DNA of the CDR3: TGTGCCAGCAGCCCCTCAGGTATTAGTCTAGCGGGAGCCTATGAGCAGTTCTTC. As protein: CASSPSGISLAGAYEQFF.

In DNA form, the CDR3 reads TGTGCCAGTAGCCGAGGGGGGGACAGGGTCCCTGAAGCTTTCTTT. Its protein is CASSRGGDRVPEAFF. The chain recombines TRBV19 with TRBJ1-1, with 9 positions matching TRBD1. V lost 6 bases, J lost 6 bases, and 11 bases stayed unmatched. Germline loops: CDR1 LNHDA, CDR2 SQIVND (reference sequence). The CDR3 length is 15 residues.

V gene TRBV3-1 (or the pseudogene TRBV3-2) combines with J gene TRBJ2-6; 7 nucleotides line up with TRBD2. The CDR3 covers 17 residues. Germline V CDR1 and CDR2: LGHDT, YNNKEL (reference sequence). The ends lost 3 bases at V and 1 base at J; junction bases unmatched: 6. This CDR3 reads CASSQGGVVSGANVLTF. CDR3 coding DNA: TGTGCCAGCAGCCAGGGAGGGGTGGTTTCTGGGGCCAACGTCCTGACTTTC.

The rearrangement joins TRBV12-3 or TRBV12-4 to TRBJ1-5, with D perhaps TRBD1 (6 bases). CDR3 length: 12 residues. The ends were cut back, 4 bases at V and 7 bases at J, with 8 bases in the middle. The CDR3 protein is CASSYGQQPQHF. The CDR3 nucleotides read TGTGCCAGCAGTTACGGACAGCAGCCCCAGCATTTT.

V and J are TRBV5-4 and TRBJ2-2, with D possibly matching TRBD2 (6 bases). This CDR3 is 15 amino acids long. Germline V CDR1 and CDR2: SGHNT, YYREEE (reference sequence). Deletions cut 5 bases from V and 8 bases from J, with 19 bases between. CDR3 nucleotides: TGTGCCAGCAGTCAAGGGACTGATTTAACTGGGGAGCTGTTTTTT. This encodes CASSQGTDLTGELFF.

The chain uses TRBV11-2 and TRBJ1-2; D is possibly TRBD1 (5 bases). This CDR3 contains 16 residues. Germline loops: CDR1 SGHAT, CDR2 FQNNGV. V was shortened by 1 base and J by 2 bases, with 14 bases between the two germline ends. CDR3 amino acids: CASSLVGFKGNYGYTF. DNA for the CDR3: TGTGCCAGCAGCTTAGTCGGGTTCAAGGGGAACTATGGCTACACCTTC. Variable domain in full (rest from reference TRBV11-2 and TRBJ1-2): EAGVAQSPRYKIIEKRQSVAFWCNPISGHATLYWYQQILGQGPKLLIQFQNNGVVDDSQLPKDRFSAERLKGVDSTLKIQPAKLEDSAVYLCASSLVGFKGNYGYTFGSGTRLTVV.

This clone appeared once. The V call is TRBV28, the J call TRBJ1-1, with a weak D call TRBD1 (6 bases). The V end lost 6 bases, the J end lost 6 bases, and 20 bases lay between the germline ends. The CDR3 loop spans 15 amino acids. Germline V gene data show CDR1 as MDHEN and CDR2 as SYDVKM. Here the CDR3 DNA reads TGTGCCAGCAGACTCGCGGGGGGGCTTGTACCTGAAGCTTTCTTT. Encoded protein: CASRLAGGLVPEAFF.

This clone was counted a single time. This rearrangement joins TRBV5-1 to TRBJ2-1; 8 nucleotides agree with TRBD2. With V trimmed by 3 bases and J by 5 bases, 7 bases remained unmatched. This CDR3 spans 15 amino acids. Germline CDR1 SGHRS, CDR2 YFSETQ. The CDR3: CASSSSGSRDNEQFF. The CDR3 bases are TGCGCCAGCAGCTCGAGCGGGAGTAGAGACAATGAGCAGTTCTTC.

The chain combines TRBV10-3 with TRBJ2-1, with 14 bases fitting TRBD2. The V and J ends lost 7 bases and 3 bases, in that order; junction bases with no gene match: 11. In germline, CDR1 is ENHRY, CDR2 SYGVKD. The CDR3 length is 18 residues. CDR3 protein: CAIMGGTSGSGNYNEQFF. The DNA for the CDR3 is TGTGCCATCATGGGGGGGACTAGCGGGAGTGGTAACTACAATGAGCAGTTCTTC.

This clone was observed once. This may arise from a read error, as a much more abundant clone is one base away. The same CDR3 also results from other DNA sequences found in this sample. This chain links TRBV30 with TRBJ1-5; D is unclear. The CDR3 is made up of 13 amino acids. CDR1 and CDR2 (germline): GTSNPN, SVGIG (reference sequence). With 0 bases removed from V and 2 bases from J, the gap between germline ends came to 5 bases. The CDR3 coding sequence is TGTGCCTGGAGTGTACGGGGCAATCAGCCCCAGCATTTT. Encoded protein: CAWSVRGNQPQHF. Using reference TRBV30 and TRBJ1-5 for the parts outside the CDR3, the full variable domain is SQTIHQWPATLVQPVGSPLSLECTVEGTSNPNLYWYRQAAGRGLQLLFYSVGIGQISSEVPQNLSASRPQDRQFILSSKKLLLSDSGFYLCAWSVRGNQPQHFGDGTRLSIL.

This rearrangement joins TRBV4-2 to TRBJ1-1; D ambiguous. The CDR3 is 14 residues long. Per the germline V gene, CDR1 is LGHNA and CDR2 is YNFKEQ. Trimming removed 6 bases at V and 1 base at J, with 12 bases between. CDR3 in DNA: TGTGCCAGCAGGGGGAGAAAGGAGAACACTGAAGCTTTCTTT. Protein: CASRGRKENTEAFF.

The chain carries TRBV28 and TRBJ2-7, with D tentatively TRBD2 (5 bases). This CDR3 is built from 15 residues. Germline loops: CDR1 MDHEN, CDR2 SYDVKM. Trimming removed 6 bases at V and 9 bases at J, with 24 bases between. CDR3 DNA sequence: TGTGCCAGCAGCCTAGAGGGCAGTGGGTGGGGTGGGCAGTACTTC. Protein product: CASSLEGSGWGGQYF.

The chain carries TRBV3-1 (or the pseudogene TRBV3-2) and TRBJ2-1; 8 bases agree with TRBD2. The CDR3 sequence is 18 residues long. Germline V CDR1 and CDR2: LGHDT, YNNKEL (reference sequence). The V segment lost 1 base and the J segment 0 bases; nucleotides outside the gene matches: 8. CDR3 sequence (DNA): TGTGCCAGCAGCCAAGCGGCACTAGCGGTCATCTCCTACAATGAGCAGTTCTTC. It specifies CASSQAALAVISYNEQFF.

V usage is TRBV25-1 and J usage is TRBJ1-5; maybe TRBD1 (5 bases). Germline V gene data show CDR1 as MGHDK and CDR2 as SYGVNS. V dropped 3 bases and J dropped 7 bases, with 16 bases sitting between them. This CDR3 comprises 15 residues. CDR3 in amino acids: CASSEGGSLWQPQHF. The CDR3 nucleotides read TGTGCCAGCAGTGAGGGGGGGTCGCTATGGCAGCCCCAGCATTTT.

This clone turned up a few times. V is TRBV11-1 and J is TRBJ2-3; TRBD2 aligns across 7 bases. Germline loops: CDR1 SGHAT, CDR2 FQDESV (reference sequence). The CDR3 consists of 15 residues. The J segment lost 7 bases and the V segment lost 0 bases, leaving 7 bases of the junction unmatched. The CDR3 loop reads CASSLAGAGANTQYF. The CDR3 DNA sequence: TGTGCCAGCAGCTTAGCGGGTGCGGGAGCGAATACGCAGTATTTT.

The sample holds one count of this clone. The rearrangement links TRBV6-5 to TRBJ2-2; D is unresolved. Looked up from germline, CDR1 is MNHEY and CDR2 is SVGAGI. This CDR3 contains 14 residues. Deletions cut 6 bases from V and 0 bases from J, with 8 bases between. The CDR3 nucleotides are TGTGCCAGCAGCCGCCTAGCGAACACCGGGGAGCTGTTTTTT. It translates to CASSRLANTGELFF.

J is TRBJ2-3 and V is TRBV6-5, with D perhaps matching TRBD1 (7 bases). Germline V lookup: CDR1 MNHEY, CDR2 SVGAGI. This CDR3 contains 14 residues. V was pared by 10 bases and J by 4 bases, with 18 bases between. The DNA for the CDR3 is TGTGCCATTGAGGCCACCAGGGGGGCAGATACGCAGTATTTT. Translating it yields CAIEATRGADTQYF.

The sample holds one count of this clone. This chain links TRBV7-9 with TRBJ1-2, with unresolved D. The CDR3 is made up of 12 amino acids. V was cut by 4 bases and J by 7 bases, with 10 bases left in between. The V gene's germline CDR1 is SEHNR and CDR2 FQNEAQ (reference sequence). This CDR3 reads CASSSRRSGYTF. CDR3 nucleotide sequence: TGTGCCAGCAGCTCCCGGAGGTCTGGCTACACCTTC.

V and J are TRBV24-1 and TRBJ1-5, with D perhaps TRBD1 (6 bases). CDR1 and CDR2 (germline): KGHDR, SFDVKD. Trimming took 3 bases from V and 6 from J, leaving 11 bases between them. The CDR3 runs 14 residues. CDR3 protein: CATSDRQALQPQHF. For the CDR3, the DNA is TGTGCCACCAGTGATCGACAGGCACTTCAGCCCCAGCATTTT.

With regard to this clone: Additional DNA sequences in this sample encode the identical CDR3. The rearrangement links TRBV5-4 to TRBJ1-1; no definite D call. V lost 2 bases and J 1 base, leaving 6 bases between the germline ends. CDR1 is SGHNT and CDR2 is YYREEE in the germline V gene (reference sequence). CDR3 length: 13 residues. The CDR3 here is CASSFGQNTEAFF. Written as DNA, the CDR3 is TGTGCCAGCAGCTTCGGTCAGAACACTGAAGCTTTCTTT. The whole variable domain, filled in from reference TRBV5-4 and TRBJ1-1, reads ETGVTQSPTHLIKTRGQQVTLRCSSQSGHNTVSWYQQALGQGPQFIFQYYREEENGRGNFPPRFSGLQFPNYSSELNVNALELDDSALYLCASSFGQNTEAFFGQGTRLTVV.

V gene TRBV5-4 combines with J gene TRBJ1-4, with a weak D call TRBD1 (5 bases). This CDR3 is built from 13 residues. The germline V gene has CDR1 SGHNT and CDR2 YYREEE (reference sequence). V gave up 3 bases and J gave up 5 bases, with 8 bases separating them. The CDR3 reads CASSWGLNEKLFF. In DNA, the CDR3 is TGTGCCAGCAGCTGGGGACTCAATGAAAAACTGTTTTTT.

This chain uses TRBV9 with TRBJ2-7; 9 bases align to TRBD2. The CDR3 loop spans 15 amino acids. Germline V gene data show CDR1 as SGDLS and CDR2 as YYNGEE. V lost 3 bases and J lost 5; bases outside the gene matches: 9. CDR3 DNA: TGTGCCAGCAGCGCCCATTTAGCGGGAGTAGACGAGCAGTACTTC. Translated: CASSAHLAGVDEQYF.

The chain links TRBV25-1 to TRBJ2-7, with 9 bases matching TRBD2. J gave up 9 bases and V 1 base, and 10 bases lay outside the gene matches. CDR3 size: 15 residues. From germline, CDR1 is MGHDK and CDR2 SYGVNS. CDR3 DNA sequence: TGTGCCAGCAGTGAATTCCCGGGACTAGCAGGCGGGCAGTACTTC. Residues: CASSEFPGLAGGQYF.

This chain joins TRBV24-1 and TRBJ2-5; D remains ambiguous. This CDR3 contains 14 residues. V lost 3 bases, J lost 5 bases, and 12 bases lay in between. Germline V gene sequence: CDR1 KGHDR, CDR2 SFDVKD. The CDR3 protein is CATSDSPPRETQYF. The CDR3 DNA reads as TGTGCCACCAGTGATAGCCCCCCTCGCGAGACCCAGTACTTC.